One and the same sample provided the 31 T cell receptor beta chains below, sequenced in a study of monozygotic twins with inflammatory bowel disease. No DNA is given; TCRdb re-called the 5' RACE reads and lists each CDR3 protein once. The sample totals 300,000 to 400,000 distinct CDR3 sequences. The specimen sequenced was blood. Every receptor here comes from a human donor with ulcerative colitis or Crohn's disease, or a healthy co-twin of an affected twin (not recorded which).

The CDR3 region is CAISESLSGANVLTF. This chain links TRBV10-3 with TRBJ2-6. Germline CDR1 reads ENHRY; CDR2 reads SYGVKD. The CDR3 has 15 amino acids.

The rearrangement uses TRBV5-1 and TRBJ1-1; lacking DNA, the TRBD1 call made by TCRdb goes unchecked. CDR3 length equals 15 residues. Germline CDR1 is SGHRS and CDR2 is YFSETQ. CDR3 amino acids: CASSALGGESTEAFF. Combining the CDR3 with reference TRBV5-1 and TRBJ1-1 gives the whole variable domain KAGVTQTPRYLIKTRGQQVTLSCSPISGHRSVSWYQQTPGQGLQFLFEYFSETQRNKGNFPGRFSGRQFSNSRSEMNVSTLELGDSALYLCASSALGGESTEAFFGQGTRLTVV.

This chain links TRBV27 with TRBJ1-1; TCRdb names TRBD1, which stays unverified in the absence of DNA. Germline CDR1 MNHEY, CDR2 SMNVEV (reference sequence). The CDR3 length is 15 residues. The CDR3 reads CASSTHPVSPHEAFF.

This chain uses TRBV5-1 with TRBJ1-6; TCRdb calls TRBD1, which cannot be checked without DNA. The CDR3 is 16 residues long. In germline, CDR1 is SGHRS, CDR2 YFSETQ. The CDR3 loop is CASSLGDRGLNSPLHF.

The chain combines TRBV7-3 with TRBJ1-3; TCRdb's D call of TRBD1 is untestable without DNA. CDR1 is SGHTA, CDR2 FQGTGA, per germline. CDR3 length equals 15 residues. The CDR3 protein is CASSLLGSPGNTIYF.

The chain's CDR3 is CASSGGRYSGANVLTF. This chain uses TRBV6-1 with TRBJ2-6; TCRdb indicates TRBD1, and absent DNA this call remains unverified. CDR1 MNHNS and CDR2 SASEGT come from the germline V gene. CDR3 length equals 16 residues.

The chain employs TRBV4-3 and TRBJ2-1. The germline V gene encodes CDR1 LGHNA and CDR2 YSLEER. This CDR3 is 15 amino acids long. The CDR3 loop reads CASSQEGVFSNEQFF.

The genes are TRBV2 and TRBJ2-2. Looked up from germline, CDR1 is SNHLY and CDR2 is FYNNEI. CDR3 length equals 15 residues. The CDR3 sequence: CASSRQGSNTGELFF.

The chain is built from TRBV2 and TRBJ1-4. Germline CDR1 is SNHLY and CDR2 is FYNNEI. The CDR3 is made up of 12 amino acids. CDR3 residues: CASTQSSEKLFF.

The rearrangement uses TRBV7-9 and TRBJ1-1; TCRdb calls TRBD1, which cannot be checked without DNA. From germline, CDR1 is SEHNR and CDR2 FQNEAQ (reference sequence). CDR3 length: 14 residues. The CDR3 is CASSFRGWTDGAFF.

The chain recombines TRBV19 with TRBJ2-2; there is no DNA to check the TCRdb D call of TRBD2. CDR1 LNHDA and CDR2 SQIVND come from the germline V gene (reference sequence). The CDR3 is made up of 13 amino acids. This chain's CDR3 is CASSRGWTGELFF.

The CDR3 spells CASSLKGAQPQHF. The chain links TRBV12-3 or TRBV12-4 to TRBJ1-5. This CDR3 is 13 amino acids long.

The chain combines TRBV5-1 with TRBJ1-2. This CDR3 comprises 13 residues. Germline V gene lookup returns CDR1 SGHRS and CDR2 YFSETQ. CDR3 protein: CASSLRRVDGYTF.

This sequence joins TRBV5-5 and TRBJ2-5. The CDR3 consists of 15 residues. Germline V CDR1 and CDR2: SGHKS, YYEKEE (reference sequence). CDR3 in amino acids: CASSLDDWVKETQYF.

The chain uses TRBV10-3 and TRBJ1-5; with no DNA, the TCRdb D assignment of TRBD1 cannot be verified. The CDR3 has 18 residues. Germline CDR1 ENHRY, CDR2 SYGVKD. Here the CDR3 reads CAISESKAGTSGNQPQHF.

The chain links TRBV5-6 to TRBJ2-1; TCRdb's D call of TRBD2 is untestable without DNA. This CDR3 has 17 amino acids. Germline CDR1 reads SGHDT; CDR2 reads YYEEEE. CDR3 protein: CASSFAGSGRAVDEQFF.

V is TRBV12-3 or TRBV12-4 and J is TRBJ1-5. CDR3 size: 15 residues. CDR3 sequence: CASSFGVDSNQPQHF.

Here the CDR3 reads CSARAGHSGANVLTF. J is TRBJ2-6 and V is TRBV20-1; no DNA is available, so the TRBD1 call from TCRdb remains unchecked. The CDR3 length is 15 residues. Germline V gene sequence: CDR1 DFQATT, CDR2 SNEGSKA (reference sequence).

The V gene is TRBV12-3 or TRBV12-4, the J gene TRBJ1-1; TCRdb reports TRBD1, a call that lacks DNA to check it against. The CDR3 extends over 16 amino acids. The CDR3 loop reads CASSFGGTKRGTEAFF.

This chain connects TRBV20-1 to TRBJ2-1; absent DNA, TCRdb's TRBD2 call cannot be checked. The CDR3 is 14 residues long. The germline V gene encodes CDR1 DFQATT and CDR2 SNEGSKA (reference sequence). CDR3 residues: CSARDGRAQNEQFF.

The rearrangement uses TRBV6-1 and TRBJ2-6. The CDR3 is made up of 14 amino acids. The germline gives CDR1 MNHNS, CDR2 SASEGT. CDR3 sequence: CASRKLSGANVLTF.

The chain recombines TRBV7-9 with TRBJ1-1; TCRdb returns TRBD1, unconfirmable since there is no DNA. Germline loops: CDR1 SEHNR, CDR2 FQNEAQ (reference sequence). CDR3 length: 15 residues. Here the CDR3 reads CASSYTTGGGTEAFF.

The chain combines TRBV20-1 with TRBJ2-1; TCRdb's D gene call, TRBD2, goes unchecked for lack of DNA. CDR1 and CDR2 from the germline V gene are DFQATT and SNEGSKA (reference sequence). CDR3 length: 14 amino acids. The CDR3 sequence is CSALTSGRTNEQFF.

CDR3 in amino acids: CASQKTALGEQFF. The V gene is TRBV7-2, the J gene TRBJ2-1. This CDR3 comprises 13 residues. The germline V gene encodes CDR1 SGHTA and CDR2 FQGNSA.

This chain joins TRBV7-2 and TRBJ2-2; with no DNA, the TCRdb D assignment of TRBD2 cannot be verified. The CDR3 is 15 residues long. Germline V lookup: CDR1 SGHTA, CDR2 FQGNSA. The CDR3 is CASRKRASTGGELFF.

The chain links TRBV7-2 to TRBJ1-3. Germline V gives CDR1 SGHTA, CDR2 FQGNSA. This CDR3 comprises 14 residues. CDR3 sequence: CASSLRRDRNTIYF.

CDR3 residues: CASSYMDRTNTEAFF. The chain is built from TRBV6-5 and TRBJ1-1. CDR1 and CDR2 from the germline V gene are MNHEY and SVGAGI. This CDR3 region has 15 residues.

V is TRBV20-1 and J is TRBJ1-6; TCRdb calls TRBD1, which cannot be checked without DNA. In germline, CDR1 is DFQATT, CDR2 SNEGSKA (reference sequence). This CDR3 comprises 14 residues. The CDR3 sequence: CSAPPDRMNSPLHF.

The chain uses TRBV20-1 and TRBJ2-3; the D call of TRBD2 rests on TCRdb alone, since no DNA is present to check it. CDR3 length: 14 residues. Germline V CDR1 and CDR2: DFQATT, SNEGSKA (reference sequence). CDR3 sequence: CSARDTGGPYTQYF.

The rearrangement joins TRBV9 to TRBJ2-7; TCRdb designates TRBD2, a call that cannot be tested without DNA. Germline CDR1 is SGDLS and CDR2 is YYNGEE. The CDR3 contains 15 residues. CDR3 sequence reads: CASSAGTSFSYEQYF.

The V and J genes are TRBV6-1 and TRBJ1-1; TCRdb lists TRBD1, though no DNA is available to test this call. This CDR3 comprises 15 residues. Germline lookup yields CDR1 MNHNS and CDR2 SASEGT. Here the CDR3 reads CASRKDRGWNTEAFF.